Presented here are 27 T cell receptor beta chains from one specimen sequenced in a study of blood T cell repertoires in COVID-19. The data were produced by immunoSEQ multiplex PCR, yet TCRdb's version contains in-frame clones alone and is incomplete. The data show over 200,000 clones, 75% to 90% seen once. The sample taken for sequencing was peripheral blood. The receptors originated from a human donor in a cohort sampled during active COVID-19.

The chain links TRBV6-6 to TRBJ1-1; TRBD1 agrees at 7 bases. V was pared by 6 bases and J by 3 bases, with 4 bases of the junction left unmatched. This CDR3 is 13 amino acids long. Germline-derived CDR1 and CDR2 are MNHNY and SVGAGI (reference sequence). DNA for the CDR3: TGTGCCAGCAGGGTCAGGGGGGACACTGAAGCTTTCTTT. Translation: CASRVRGDTEAFF.

This chain links TRBV19 with TRBJ2-2, with 10 bases aligning to TRBD2. Germline V lookup: CDR1 LNHDA, CDR2 SQIVND (reference sequence). J was trimmed by 5 bases and V by 0 bases; bases with no gene match: 6. The CDR3 loop spans 17 amino acids. The CDR3 here is CASSIEWLAGDTGELFF. The CDR3 nucleotides are TGTGCCAGTAGTATAGAGTGGCTAGCGGGAGATACCGGGGAGCTGTTTTTT.

CDR3 loop: CASSTEGTHSPLHF. CDR3 sequence (DNA): TGTGCCAGTAGTACCGAAGGGACACACTCACCCCTCCACTTT. This chain connects TRBV19 to TRBJ1-6, with D possibly TRBD1 on 6 matching bases. V lost 4 bases and J lost 10, with 14 bases in between. The length of the CDR3 is 14 residues. Germline CDR1 and CDR2: LNHDA and SQIVND (reference sequence).

This sequence joins TRBV19 and TRBJ2-2, with 9 positions matching TRBD2. From germline, CDR1 is LNHDA and CDR2 SQIVND (reference sequence). The CDR3 is made up of 14 amino acids. Losses at the gene ends were 5 bases for V and 9 bases for J; bases not matched to a gene: 7. The CDR3 loop is CASSAGLAYRELFF. CDR3 coding DNA: TGTGCCAGTAGTGCCGGACTAGCGTACCGGGAGCTGTTTTTT.

Worth noting for this clone: Other DNA sequences within the sample encode an identical CDR3. The chain combines TRBV4-1 with TRBJ2-1; TRBD2 matches at 7 bases. The length of the CDR3 is 15 residues. The germline V gene has CDR1 MGHRA and CDR2 YSYEKL. J lost 1 base, V lost 1 base, and 1 base had no gene match. The CDR3 sequence: CASSQGGGSYNEQFF. CDR3 coding DNA: TGCGCCAGCAGCCAAGGGGGAGGGTCCTACAATGAGCAGTTCTTC.

This chain links TRBV21-1 with TRBJ2-1; the table names TRBD2, a call not compared with the DNA. TRBV21-1 is deemed a pseudogene. The CDR3 loop spans 20 amino acids. The CDR3 region has the DNA TGTGCCAGCAGCCCCTCGCGCCGGGCCGCCTGGGTAGCGGGAAACGATGAGCAGTTCTTC. This translates into CASSPSRRAAWVAGNDEQFF.

The J gene is TRBJ2-7, the V gene TRBV7-9; a weak D match, TRBD2 (6 bases). The CDR3 spans 15 residues. Germline CDR1 is SEHNR and CDR2 is FQNEAQ (reference sequence). V was clipped by 5 bases and J by 0 bases, with 14 bases between them. CDR3 in amino acids: CASSILASSSYEQYF. As DNA, the CDR3 is TGTGCCAGCAGCATTCTAGCGTCGAGCTCCTACGAGCAGTACTTC.

The chain links TRBV6-6 to TRBJ1-5; D not certain. Germline values: CDR1 MNHNY, CDR2 SVGAGI (reference sequence). V was trimmed by 2 bases and J by 2 bases, leaving 7 bases between them. The CDR3 loop spans 14 amino acids. The CDR3: CASSYEGRNQPQHF. As DNA, the CDR3 is TGTGCCAGCAGTTACGAGGGTCGCAATCAGCCCCAGCATTTT.

J is TRBJ1-1 and V is TRBV7-2, with D hard to call. The CDR3 has 13 residues. V was cut by 3 bases and J by 9 bases, with 14 bases left in between. Germline lookup yields CDR1 SGHTA and CDR2 FQGNSA. As DNA, the CDR3 is TGTGCCAGCAGCTTCGGGGTGTCTGTTAAAGCTTTCTTT. Protein sequence: CASSFGVSVKAFF. Combining the CDR3 with reference TRBV7-2 and TRBJ1-1 gives the whole variable domain GAGVSQSPSNKVTEKGKDVELRCDPISGHTALYWYRQSLGQGLEFLIYFQGNSAPDKSGLPSDRFSAERTGGSVSTLTIQRTQQEDSAVYLCASSFGVSVKAFFGQGTRLTVV.

The J gene is TRBJ2-4, the V gene TRBV18; the match to TRBD1 covers 7 bases. Trimming at V came to 4 bases and at J to 3 bases, leaving 9 bases not matched to a gene. CDR1 is KGHSH and CDR2 is LQKENI in the germline V gene. The CDR3 contains 16 residues. The CDR3 loop is CASSRPGQKIKNIQYF. The CDR3 DNA follows: TGTGCCAGCTCACGACCGGGACAGAAAATCAAAAACATTCAGTACTTC.

The chain joins TRBV5-4 to TRBJ2-7, with D tentatively TRBD2 (5 bases). The V end was cut by 4 bases, the J end by 3 bases, with 14 bases between. There are 14 residues in the CDR3. Germline CDR1 reads SGHNT; CDR2 reads YYREEE (reference sequence). Here the CDR3 reads CASSLEGLFYEQYF. The CDR3, as DNA: TGTGCCAGCAGCCTGGAAGGACTGTTCTACGAGCAGTACTTC.

V is TRBV7-2 and J is TRBJ1-1; D not certain. V was clipped by 3 bases and J by 5 bases, with 7 bases between them. The CDR3 spans 12 residues. Germline CDR1 reads SGHTA; CDR2 reads FQGNSA. The chain's CDR3 is CASSLMRTEAFF. CDR3 sequence (DNA): TGTGCCAGCAGCTTGATGCGGACTGAAGCTTTCTTT.

The V and J genes are TRBV11-2 and TRBJ1-2; unclear D gene. From germline, CDR1 is SGHAT and CDR2 FQNNGV. The CDR3 contains 13 residues. V was pared by 0 bases and J by 3 bases, with 5 bases between. The CDR3, as DNA: TGTGCCAGCAGCTTAGATCGGTACTATGGCTACACCTTC. It codes for CASSLDRYYGYTF.

This clone was seen once. The V and J genes are TRBV19 and TRBJ1-2; D is perhaps TRBD1 (6 bases). Trimming took 7 bases from V and 4 from J, leaving 13 bases between them. CDR1 and CDR2 (germline): LNHDA, SQIVND (reference sequence). This CDR3 spans 13 amino acids. In nucleotides, the CDR3 is TGTGCCAGTACCTCAGGACAGACCTATGGCTACACCTTC. Its translation: CASTSGQTYGYTF.

V gene TRBV7-3 combines with J gene TRBJ2-7, with 9 nucleotides matching TRBD1. V lost 5 bases to trimming and J lost 4 bases; unmatched junction nucleotides: 6. The CDR3 covers 14 residues. Germline CDR1 is SGHTA and CDR2 is FQGTGA. CDR3 sequence: CASSPGQGTYEQYF. The CDR3 coding sequence is TGTGCCAGCAGCCCGGGACAGGGAACTTACGAGCAGTACTTC. The full variable domain, rest sourced from reference TRBV7-3 and TRBJ2-7, is GAGVSQTPSNKVTEKGKYVELRCDPISGHTALYWYRQSLGQGPEFLIYFQGTGAADDSGLPNDRFFAVRPEGSVSTLKIQRTERGDSAVYLCASSPGQGTYEQYFGPGTRLTVT.

The J gene is TRBJ2-2, the V gene TRBV6-4; weak D call: TRBD1 (5 bases). CDR3 length: 14 amino acids. The V end was cut by 3 bases, the J end by 3 bases, with 8 bases between. In germline, CDR1 is MRHNA, CDR2 SNTAGT. CDR3 DNA: TGTGCCAGCAGTGAACAGGTGCACACCGGGGAGCTGTTTTTT. Amino acid sequence: CASSEQVHTGELFF.

The genes are TRBV18 and TRBJ1-1; weak D call: TRBD1 (6 bases). Germline V lookup: CDR1 KGHSH, CDR2 LQKENI. CDR3 length: 15 residues. The V end was cut by 3 bases, the J end by 0 bases, with 11 bases between. The CDR3 loop is CASSPDGQMNTEAFF. CDR3 DNA sequence: TGTGCCAGCTCACCTGATGGACAGATGAACACTGAAGCTTTCTTT.

The V call is TRBV19, the J call TRBJ1-2; 8 bases are a match to TRBD1. J was trimmed by 4 bases and V by 4 bases; bases with no gene match: 2. From germline, CDR1 is LNHDA and CDR2 SQIVND (reference sequence). The CDR3 is 13 amino acids. The CDR3 DNA sequence: TGTGCCAGTAGTAGCAGGGGGCCCTATGGCTACACCTTC. This translates into CASSSRGPYGYTF.

V gene TRBV28 combines with J gene TRBJ2-5; D call uncertain. Trimming pared 5 bases from V and 1 base from J, leaving 11 bases between. Germline CDR1 reads MDHEN; CDR2 reads SYDVKM. The CDR3 runs to 14 residues. CDR3 protein: CASSLTRIQETQYF. As DNA, the CDR3 is TGTGCCAGCAGTCTCACCAGGATCCAAGAGACCCAGTACTTC.

J is TRBJ2-2 and V is TRBV28; no clear D gene. V shed 6 bases and J shed 5 bases, with 10 bases lying between them. The germline V gene has CDR1 MDHEN and CDR2 SYDVKM. The CDR3 runs 13 residues. CDR3 DNA sequence: TGTGCCAGCAGGAGTCCCCCAACCGGGGAGCTGTTTTTT. Translated: CASRSPPTGELFF.

The chain links TRBV15 to TRBJ2-1, with TRBD2 matching 8 bases. Looked up from germline, CDR1 is LNHNV and CDR2 is YYDKDF (reference sequence). CDR3 length: 16 amino acids. V lost 2 bases to trimming and J lost 7 bases; unmatched junction nucleotides: 10. For the CDR3, the DNA is TGTGCCACCAGCAGAAGGACTAGCTCCAAAGGTAATGAGCAGTTCTTC. Amino acid sequence: CATSRRTSSKGNEQFF.

The genes are TRBV6-1 and TRBJ2-7; the D is unclear. V was shortened by 3 bases and J by 2 bases, with 17 bases between the two germline ends. Germline V lookup: CDR1 MNHNS, CDR2 SASEGT. CDR3 size: 16 residues. CDR3 in DNA: TGTGCCAGCAGTGAGGCGAGAGGAGTGATGACCTACGAGCAGTACTTC. Amino acid sequence: CASSEARGVMTYEQYF.

The rearrangement uses TRBV9 and TRBJ2-3; 7 bases match TRBD2. This CDR3 is built from 16 residues. The germline CDR1 and CDR2 sequences are SGDLS and YYNGEE. The V gene end was trimmed by 0 bases and the J gene end by 5 bases; junction bases not matched to a gene: 9. CDR3 loop: CASSVGGGREGDTQYF. CDR3 coding DNA: TGTGCCAGCAGCGTAGGTGGCGGGAGAGAGGGAGATACGCAGTATTTT. Full variable domain (remainder filled in from reference TRBV9 and TRBJ2-3): DSGVTQTPKHLITATGQRVTLRCSPRSGDLSVYWYQQSLDQGLQFLIQYYNGEERAKGNILERFSAQQFPDLHSELNLSSLELGDSALYFCASSVGGGREGDTQYFGPGTRLTVL.

The CDR3 is CASSQASGGGAKNIQYF. The CDR3 nucleotides read TGCGCCAGCAGCCAGGCTAGCGGTGGGGGAGCCAAAAACATTCAGTACTTC. This chain connects TRBV4-3 to TRBJ2-4; the match to TRBD2 covers 7 bases. Trimming took 3 bases from V and 0 from J; bases not matched to a gene: 8. The CDR3 runs 17 residues. The germline gives CDR1 LGHNA, CDR2 YSLEER.

This clone was seen a handful of times. The chain uses TRBV28 and TRBJ2-1; no reliable D call. This CDR3 comprises 12 residues. Trimming cost V 3 bases and J 4 bases, with 4 bases left between them. Looked up from germline, CDR1 is MDHEN and CDR2 is SYDVKM. CDR3 nucleotide sequence: TGTGCCAGCAGTTTTCGTTACAATGAGCAGTTCTTC. Protein sequence: CASSFRYNEQFF.

Comment on this clone: Distinct nucleotide sequences in the sample also encode this CDR3. The V and J genes are TRBV27 and TRBJ2-6; the D is unclear. Germline V lookup: CDR1 MNHEY, CDR2 SMNVEV (reference sequence). V was trimmed by 3 bases and J by 0 bases, leaving 6 bases between them. CDR3 length: 15 amino acids. In DNA form, the CDR3 reads TGTGCCAGCAGTTTGGCAAGCTCTGGGGCCAACGTCCTGACTTTC. Translated: CASSLASSGANVLTF.

The chain is built from TRBV18 and TRBJ2-7; D may be TRBD2 (5 bases). Germline CDR1 reads KGHSH; CDR2 reads LQKENI. Between the trimmed V and J ends, which lost 3 bases and 6 bases, there was a span of 12 bases. The CDR3 spans 13 residues. CDR3 DNA sequence: TGTGCCAGCTCACCTCTGCCTCTAGCCGAGCAGTACTTC. It translates to CASSPLPLAEQYF.